Shown below are 7 T cell receptor beta chains from a single sample sequenced in a study of blood T cell repertoires in COVID-19. Measured with immunoSEQ multiplex PCR; TCRdb has only the in-frame clones, and not every one. The profile shows under 250,000 clones, 75% to 90% of them singletons. The sequenced sample was peripheral blood. These receptor sequences come from a man in his forties or fifties with acute or convalescent COVID-19.

The chain carries TRBV6-2 or TRBV6-3 and TRBJ2-7, with 9 bases lining up with TRBD2. This CDR3 comprises 17 residues. In germline, CDR1 is MNHEY, CDR2 SVGEGT. V lost 2 bases and J lost 5; bases outside the gene matches: 13. The CDR3 region is CASSYTYDSGSLHEQYF. For the CDR3, the DNA is TGTGCCAGCAGTTACACTTACGATAGCGGGAGTCTCCACGAGCAGTACTTC.

The chain employs TRBV10-3 and TRBJ1-5; tentative D call: TRBD1 (6 bases). The germline gives CDR1 ENHRY, CDR2 SYGVKD. V lost 3 bases and J 9 bases, leaving 18 bases between the germline ends. The CDR3 spans 15 residues. This CDR3 reads CAISDTGTSDGPQHF. The CDR3 nucleotides are TGTGCCATCAGTGACACCGGGACATCCGACGGGCCCCAGCATTTT.

This CDR3 reads CASSLESYYGYTF. The DNA of the CDR3 is TGTGCCAGCAGCTTAGAATCCTACTATGGCTACACCTTC. The chain is built from TRBV7-9 and TRBJ1-2, with D unresolved. This CDR3 comprises 13 residues. Germline assignment: CDR1 SEHNR and CDR2 FQNEAQ (reference sequence). V dropped 1 base and J dropped 3 bases, with 6 bases sitting between them.

The chain joins TRBV19 to TRBJ2-1; tentative D call: TRBD2 (6 bases). The germline CDR1 and CDR2 sequences are LNHDA and SQIVND (reference sequence). V shed 6 bases and J shed 2 bases, with 17 bases lying between them. The CDR3 covers 16 residues. Here the CDR3 reads CASSPLGGMPYNEQFF. In DNA, the CDR3 is TGTGCCAGTAGCCCCCTGGGCGGGATGCCCTACAATGAGCAGTTCTTC.

The chain employs TRBV5-5 and TRBJ1-1; TRBD1 aligns across 7 bases. Germline V CDR1 and CDR2: SGHKS, YYEKEE (reference sequence). The CDR3 runs 17 residues. V lost 0 bases, J lost 5 bases, and 13 bases stayed unmatched. Written as DNA, the CDR3 is TGTGCCAGCAGCTTGGGACAGGGTATGGAACGGAGAACTGAAGCTTTCTTT. Translation: CASSLGQGMERRTEAFF.

The chain links TRBV19 to TRBJ1-5; TRBD1 might be the D (5 bases). Germline V lookup: CDR1 LNHDA, CDR2 SQIVND (reference sequence). Trimming took 5 bases from V and 5 from J, leaving 7 bases between them. The CDR3 spans 12 residues. The CDR3 reads CASSWGDQPQHF. In nucleotides, the CDR3 is TGTGCCAGTAGTTGGGGCGATCAGCCCCAGCATTTT.

This clone was recorded once. The J gene is TRBJ1-5, the V gene TRBV27; 7 bases map to TRBD1. The CDR3 is 15 residues long. With 6 bases clipped from V and 4 bases from J, the junction kept 9 bases outside the gene matches. From germline, CDR1 is MNHEY and CDR2 SMNVEV (reference sequence). CDR3: CASSLTAGGNQPQHF. The DNA of the CDR3 is TGTGCCAGCAGCCTGACAGCAGGGGGGAATCAGCCCCAGCATTTT.